This is a list of T cell receptor beta chains from one sample in a study of blood T cell repertoires in COVID-19. Produced via immunoSEQ multiplex PCR; TCRdb's table is partial and in-frame only. The profile covers approximately 27,000 clones, with around four fifths appearing a single time and around 69% taken by the ten largest. Sequenced material: peripheral blood. Every receptor here comes from a man in his sixties or seventies with acute or convalescent COVID-19. CDR3s include the opening cysteine and the closing phenylalanine or tryptophan. Fields, in order: V gene, clone size, J gene, D gene, CDR3 DNA, CDR3 protein. A D gene is named only where the DNA matches it firmly. Expanded clones are given a class, and other clones once, few, many or no size at all.

V: TRBV7-8
size: -
J: TRBJ1-5
D: -
DNA: TGTGCCAGCAGCCCCTTCGGGACACGGTCGCACCAGCATTTT
CDR3: CASSPFGTRSHQHF

V: TRBV19
size: -
J: TRBJ2-5
D: -
DNA: TGTGCCAGTAGTATTACAGGGCAAGAGACCCAGTACTTC
CDR3: CASSITGQETQYF

V: TRBV19
size: -
J: TRBJ2-3
D: TRBD2
DNA: TGTGCCAGTAGTGTGACTAGCGGGGCGACAGATACGCAGTATTTT
CDR3: CASSVTSGATDTQYF

V: TRBV19
size: many
J: TRBJ1-1
D: TRBD1
DNA: TGTGCCAGTAGCAGGGACAGGAGGAGCCCTGAAGCTTTCTTT
CDR3: CASSRDRRSPEAFF

V: TRBV10-3
size: -
J: TRBJ2-3
D: TRBD2
DNA: TGTGCCATCAGCCTAGCGGGAGAACGAGATACGCAGTATTTT
CDR3: CAISLAGERDTQYF

V: TRBV6-2/TRBV6-3
size: -
J: TRBJ2-2
D: TRBD2
DNA: TGTGCCAGCAGTCGACTAGCTGCCACCGGGGAGCTGTTTTTT
CDR3: CASSRLAATGELFF

V: TRBV6-5
size: -
J: TRBJ2-7
D: -
DNA: TGTGCCAGCAGTTACTTTCAGGGTGGCGAGCAGTACTTC
CDR3: CASSYFQGGEQYF

V: TRBV5-1
size: few
J: TRBJ2-1
D: TRBD1
DNA: TGCGCCAGCAGCACCCTCCCGGGACAGGGGTCGAATGAGCAGTTCTTC
CDR3: CASSTLPGQGSNEQFF

V: TRBV18
size: -
J: TRBJ1-4
D: -
DNA: TGTGCCAGCTCCCCGGCGATACAAACGACTGGGGAAAAACTGTTTTTT
CDR3: CASSPAIQTTGEKLFF

V: TRBV29-1
size: -
J: TRBJ1-2
D: TRBD1
DNA: TGCAGCGTCCCTAAGGCGGGACAGGGTGAAGATGGCTACACCTTC
CDR3: CSVPKAGQGEDGYTF

V: TRBV2
size: -
J: TRBJ2-7
D: -
DNA: TGTGCCAGCAGTGAAGCGCTTAGGGGAGAGCAGTACTTC
CDR3: CASSEALRGEQYF

V: TRBV6-5
size: once
J: TRBJ2-7
D: TRBD1
DNA: TGTGCCAGCAGCACAGGGGCGAAAGTCTACGAGCAGTACTTC
CDR3: CASSTGAKVYEQYF

V: TRBV19
size: -
J: TRBJ2-3
D: -
DNA: TGTGCCTCTGGGGGGTACGCAGATACGCAGTATTTT
CDR3: CASGGYADTQYF

V: TRBV28
size: -
J: TRBJ1-5
D: TRBD1
DNA: TGTGCCAGCACCACCAGGACAGGGGGCGCGATGGGCAGCAATCAGCCCCAGCATTTT
CDR3: CASTTRTGGAMGSNQPQHF

V: TRBV9
size: -
J: TRBJ1-5
D: TRBD1
DNA: TGTGCCAGCAGTGAGGGGGCAGGGGCGAAGCAGCCCCAGCATTTT
CDR3: CASSEGAGAKQPQHF

V: TRBV6-4
size: -
J: TRBJ2-2
D: -
DNA: TGTGCCAGCAGTCCTAGCGACCGGGACTGGGGGACCGGGGAGCTGTTTTTT
CDR3: CASSPSDRDWGTGELFF

V: TRBV29-1
size: -
J: TRBJ2-7
D: -
DNA: TGCAGCGTTGAATCGACAGCCGAGCAGTACTTC
CDR3: CSVESTAEQYF

V: TRBV5-1
size: once
J: TRBJ2-3
D: TRBD2
DNA: TGCGCCAGCAGCTTGAAGGTAGCGGGGGGAAACACAGATACGCAGTATTTT
CDR3: CASSLKVAGGNTDTQYF

V: TRBV5-4
size: -
J: TRBJ2-2
D: TRBD2
DNA: TGTGCCAGCAGCCCACCGTATGAGCGGGGGGGGGAGCTGTTTTTT
CDR3: CASSPPYERGGELFF

V: TRBV7-2
size: -
J: TRBJ2-5
D: -
DNA: TGTGCCAGCAGCCCGGGGGAGACCCAGTACTTC
CDR3: CASSPGETQYF

V: TRBV6-6
size: -
J: TRBJ2-7
D: -
DNA: TGTGCCAGCAGGACAGAAGTTGAGCAGTACTTC
CDR3: CASRTEVEQYF

V: TRBV18
size: -
J: TRBJ2-3
D: -
DNA: TGTGCCAGCTCCCCCGGGGAATCTGGCACAGATACGCAGTATTTT
CDR3: CASSPGESGTDTQYF

V: TRBV7-2
size: -
J: TRBJ2-2
D: TRBD1
DNA: TGTGCCAGCAGCTTAGCCACAGGGGGCGGTACCGGGGAGCTGTTTTTT
CDR3: CASSLATGGGTGELFF

V: TRBV27
size: -
J: TRBJ1-1
D: -
DNA: TGTGCCAGCAGCCCCCCGATCGGGAGGGAAGCTTTCTTT
CDR3: CASSPPIGREAFF

V: TRBV12-3/TRBV12-4
size: -
J: TRBJ2-1
D: -
DNA: TGTGCTCTGGGAGGCTCCTACAATGAGCAGTTCTTC
CDR3: CALGGSYNEQFF

V: TRBV7-9
size: -
J: TRBJ2-1
D: TRBD1
DNA: TGTGCCAGCAGCTTGGGGACAGGGCATTTTCTTCAGTTCTTC
CDR3: CASSLGTGHFLQFF

V: TRBV3-1/TRBV3-2
size: -
J: TRBJ2-3
D: -
DNA: TGTGCCAGCAGCCAAGTCGGAGATACGCAGTATTTT
CDR3: CASSQVGDTQYF

V: TRBV4-3
size: -
J: TRBJ1-2
D: -
DNA: TGCGCCAGCAGCCTCCACATACAGGGTGTCACAGACTATGGCTACACCTTC
CDR3: CASSLHIQGVTDYGYTF

V: TRBV6-2/TRBV6-3
size: -
J: TRBJ2-1
D: TRBD2
DNA: TGTGCCAGCAGTTATTTGGCTAGCGGGAGAAATGAGCAGTTCTTC
CDR3: CASSYLASGRNEQFF

V: TRBV10-3
size: -
J: TRBJ1-6
D: TRBD1
DNA: TGTGCCATCAGTGGCGACAGGGGGAGGAATTCACCCCTCCACTTT
CDR3: CAISGDRGRNSPLHF

V: TRBV10-2
size: -
J: TRBJ2-3
D: TRBD2
DNA: TGCGCCAGCAGTCGAGCGGGAAACACAGATACGCAGTATTTT
CDR3: CASSRAGNTDTQYF

V: TRBV5-1
size: -
J: TRBJ1-1
D: TRBD1
DNA: TGCGCCAGCAGTCGTGGCCCAGGGGGGATGAACACTGAAGCTTTCTTT
CDR3: CASSRGPGGMNTEAFF

V: TRBV30
size: -
J: TRBJ2-7
D: -
DNA: TGTGCCTGGAGTGTCGGGGACGAGCAGTACTTC
CDR3: CAWSVGDEQYF

V: TRBV28
size: -
J: TRBJ2-7
D: -
DNA: TGTGCCAGCAGCCGACCGACTAGTGCGGCGTACGAGCAGTACTTC
CDR3: CASSRPTSAAYEQYF

V: TRBV24-1
size: -
J: TRBJ2-5
D: -
DNA: TGTGCCACCAGTGATTTGCACGGGGGCCAAGAGACCCAGTACTTC
CDR3: CATSDLHGGQETQYF

V: TRBV15
size: few
J: TRBJ1-4
D: -
DNA: TGTGCCACCAGCAGAGAAGGAAGGGAGGGGGAAAAACTGTTTTTT
CDR3: CATSREGREGEKLFF

V: TRBV5-4
size: -
J: TRBJ2-3
D: TRBD2
DNA: TGTGCCAGCAGCTCAGGACTAGTGGCAGATACGCAGTATTTT
CDR3: CASSSGLVADTQYF

V: TRBV4-1
size: -
J: TRBJ2-7
D: -
DNA: TGCGCCAGCAGCCAAGATCACTCGAGCTTATTCGAGCAGTACTTC
CDR3: CASSQDHSSLFEQYF

V: TRBV2
size: -
J: TRBJ1-2
D: -
DNA: TGTGCCAGCAGAATAGAAACAGGGACCCATGGCTACACCTTC
CDR3: CASRIETGTHGYTF

V: TRBV2
size: -
J: TRBJ1-2
D: -
DNA: TGTGCCAGCACTCCCGACTTTAACTATGGCTACACCTTC
CDR3: CASTPDFNYGYTF

V: TRBV6-2/TRBV6-3
size: -
J: TRBJ2-2
D: -
DNA: TGTGCCAGCAGTTCCTATTCAACCGGGGAGCTGTTTTTT
CDR3: CASSSYSTGELFF

V: TRBV13
size: few
J: TRBJ2-3
D: TRBD1
DNA: TGTGCCAGCAGCTCCCGGGACAGTCCTAGCACAGATACGCAGTATTTT
CDR3: CASSSRDSPSTDTQYF